This entry concerns a single T cell receptor beta chain. This clonotype was observed at least ten times. Its binding antigen is unknown. Base qualities are missing; no much larger clone stands one base away. This sample stems from a study of patients and donors after allogeneic stem cell transplantation (dated by TCRdb to between 2020 and 2021). V lost 3 bases and J lost 6 bases, and the count of bases not matched to a germline gene is 7. In the germline V gene, CDR1 corresponds to SQVTM and CDR2 to ANQGSEA. Including the terminal cysteine and phenylalanine, the CDR3 comprises 14 residues. The entry retains the CDR3 DNA only, 42 bases that are in frame from base 1. Libraries were built with RT-PCR. Sequencer: NextSeq 550. TCRdb's own reprocessing of the public reads used fastp at Q25 and MiXCR and kept productive beta chains. Each entry merges the rows of one CDR3 protein and shows their most common DNA and genes. The sample table shows about a million distinct CDR3 sequences, and roughly 17% are seen once. The ten largest account for 6% of the sample.

The chain is made from TRBV29-1 and TRBJ2-2; 7 central nucleotides agree with TRBD1. What was sequenced was blood, either unsorted or a sorted T cell fraction (not recorded which). This receptor was taken from a human donor who was either an allogeneic HSCT recipient or a stem cell or donor lymphocyte infusion donor (not recorded which). It is not recorded whose cells these are; they may come from a transplant donor. The nucleotide sequence is TGCAGCGTTGAGACAGGGACCAGGGCCGGGGAGCTGTTTTTT. This is translated as CSVETGTRAGELFF.